Given below is one T cell receptor beta chain in context. Only a few counts were recorded for this clone. Its target antigen remains unknown. No base quality information exists; no much larger clone differs at one position. These data come from a study of beta chain features in type 1 diabetes (dated by TCRdb to between 2018 and 2020). Describing the broader study: Mean age, gender distribution, total cell number and subset yield were not different between patients and healthy donors. Across all samples, fewer than 130 million sorted cells were examined, and cell number per subset correlated strongly with RNA yield. Whereas all 30 or so donors provided naive and central memory subsets, regulatory and stem cell-like memory subsets were isolated from just 8 patients and roughly 8 healthy donors. In the study, recently diagnosed type 1 diabetes patients and matched healthy donors were compared on the TCRB repertoires of their sorted circulating CD4+ T cell subsets. The research as a whole found: Patients with type 1 diabetes made fewer insertions and deleted more nucleotides at VDJ recombination sites, implying thymic rearrangement abnormalities. Shorter templates might have been favored by PCR, but patient and control samples were amplified and corrected together, so both groups would have been affected equally by any skew. A moderate but significant shortening of TCRB CDR3 length was observed in type 1 diabetes patients in all four CD4+ subsets. Because small numbers of individuals were included in the HLA sub-analyses, any influence of HLA type on TCRB rearrangement was left unresolved. Because cDNA was sequenced instead of genomic DNA, highly expressing activated cells could be over-represented, though the groups showed no difference in activation or CD3 levels. Naive, central memory and regulatory TCRB repertoires appeared to be more similar among patients than among healthy donors.

All of the isolated RNA was reverse transcribed with the High Capacity cDNA Reverse Transcription Kit, so expressed TCRB transcripts were sequenced. Deep immunoSEQ sequencing was applied to naive, central memory and regulatory T cell samples, giving an average of approximately 4 million total reads per sample. Sorted cells were lysed in RLT buffer, and RNA was extracted using DNase-treated RNeasy Micro or Mini kits according to cell number. Each cell subset was processed on its own to prevent cross-contamination, while patient and healthy donor samples were processed together. Using the immunoSEQ multiplex PCR, TCRB sequences were amplified from cDNA into 87-bp fragments spanning the CDR3 region. Amplicons were sequenced on the Illumina HiSeq platform. The original pipeline was this. PCR bias was computationally corrected using synthetic template baselines, reads within Hamming distance 2 were collapsed, and singletons that could not be merged were discarded. Reads were aligned against IMGT to assign V, D and J genes, CDR3 length and insertions or deletions at six rearrangement sites. Within each subset, clonotype counts were normalized to sorted cell number, and only after that were true diversity and Gini coefficients computed with the tcR R package. The overlap coefficient, calculated on TCRB nucleotide sequences, was used to quantify repertoire sharing. As a proxy for the pre-selection repertoire, out-of-frame TCRB sequences from naive cells were analyzed. TCRdb re-hosts the immuneACCESS table, in-frame sequences only. Its copies lack some clones; in the studies checked, an unresolved V gene accounts for under half of them, and the cause for the rest is not known. The DNA was the basis for D and trimming; V, J and clone size are from that table. In this sample the table shows some 640,000 clones, over 12% of which occur a single time. The ten largest clones take up 0.035% to 0.045% of the sample.

The CDR3, cysteine through phenylalanine, is 12 amino acids long. The entry retains the CDR3 DNA only, 36 bases that are in frame from base 1. Via the germline V gene (reference sequence), CDR1 is MNHEY and CDR2 SMNVEV. Trimming leaves V shorter by 6 bases and J shorter by 4 bases, with the junction holding 2 bases beyond the gene matches. A single peripheral blood draw of approximately 110 mL on average was collected from each donor into heparinised tubes. Naive, central memory, regulatory and stem cell-like memory CD4+ T cells were sorted on a BD FACSAria II using a panel including CD45RO, CCR7, CD25, CD127, CD95 and CD27. Every sorted population had a purity above 98%. PBMCs were isolated immediately by Lymphoprep density gradient centrifugation and stained directly without culture. To minimize batch effects, samples were stained and sorted in pairs, one healthy donor with one patient per experiment.

Sequencing was done on a sample of naive CD4+ T cells from blood. This specimen's cell subset or site label, per the study, means: true naive CD4+ T cells. This clonotype was sampled from a man between 18 and 29 years old with type 1 diabetes. The sequence joins TRBV27 to TRBJ2-5; TRBD1 aligns with 7 central bases. This receptor has the CDR3 CASRRQGETQYF. The DNA sequence is TGTGCCAGCAGAAGACAGGGAGAGACCCAGTACTTC.